A single sample is the source of the 8 T cell receptor beta chains below, sequenced in a study of early T cells in non-severe SARS-CoV-2 infection. TCRdb ran MiXCR on the 5' RACE reads and lists one entry per CDR3 protein. The sample has fewer than 110,000 distinct CDR3 sequences, over 8.5% seen once. Sequencing input: whole blood. These receptors were taken from an adult who was a healthcare worker with PCR-confirmed SARS-CoV-2 infection or an uninfected control (not recorded which).

This clonotype was detected only a few times. This chain connects TRBV20-1 to TRBJ1-5; weak D call: TRBD1 (5 bases). CDR1 DFQATT and CDR2 SNEGSKA come from the germline V gene (reference sequence). V was shortened by 8 bases and J by 2 bases, with 19 bases between the two germline ends. The CDR3 sequence is 15 residues long. This CDR3 is CSIPLPGRGNQPQHF. The CDR3 DNA reads TGCAGTATCCCCCTTCCGGGCAGGGGCAATCAGCCCCAGCATTTT.

In its sample, this clonotype was seen a few times. The chain joins TRBV28 to TRBJ2-2; 9 nucleotides agree with TRBD1. Germline CDR1 reads MDHEN; CDR2 reads SYDVKM. The CDR3 loop spans 16 amino acids. V shed 7 bases and J 1 base; nucleotides not matched to a gene: 7. This CDR3 reads CASKAPGQGNTGELFF. CDR3 sequence (DNA): TGTGCCAGCAAGGCCCCGGGACAGGGGAACACCGGGGAGCTGTTTTTT.

There are a few counts of this clonotype. Mismatch with germline at one junction end may stem from a read error. V is TRBV28 and J is TRBJ2-7; D possibly uses TRBD1 or TRBD2 (5 bases each). Germline V gives CDR1 MDHEN, CDR2 SYDVKM. CDR3 length: 13 residues. The CDR3 coding sequence is TGTGCCAGCAGTGACGTCCCGGGACGGCGTACCCCCTTC. Its protein product is CASSDVPGRRTPF.

This clonotype was found many times. V is TRBV27 and J is TRBJ2-2, with 7 bases fitting TRBD1. V dropped 3 bases and J dropped 1; count of bases not matched to a gene: 2. This CDR3 comprises 15 residues. Per the germline V gene, CDR1 is MNHEY and CDR2 is SMNVEV (reference sequence). The CDR3 region has the DNA TGTGCCAGCAGTTTCCGGGACAGGAACACCGGGGAGCTGTTTTTT. Its protein is CASSFRDRNTGELFF.

This clonotype was found many times. The chain combines TRBV12-3 or TRBV12-4 with TRBJ2-7; maybe TRBD2 (7 bases). The V end lost 8 bases, the J end lost 5 bases, and 22 bases lay between the germline ends. This CDR3 is built from 15 residues. CDR3 in amino acids: CASSLIGGRPDEQYF. As DNA, the CDR3 is TGTGCCAGCTCGCTGATCGGGGGGCGTCCAGACGAGCAGTACTTC.

The chain recombines TRBV24-1 with TRBJ2-1, with 7 bases identical to TRBD2. CDR3 size: 17 residues. The germline gives CDR1 KGHDR, CDR2 SFDVKD. With 3 bases clipped from V and 6 bases from J, the junction kept 13 bases outside the gene matches. This chain's CDR3 is CATSDVSLSRTSNEQFF. The CDR3 region has the DNA TGTGCCACCAGTGATGTGTCCCTGTCGCGGACTAGCAATGAGCAGTTCTTC.

The table lists this clonotype with many counts. The chain is built from TRBV2 and TRBJ1-1, with D possibly being TRBD1 (5 bases). The V end was cut by 0 bases, the J end by 6 bases, with 5 bases between. CDR1 SNHLY and CDR2 FYNNEI come from the germline V gene. This CDR3 has 12 residues. The CDR3 sequence: CASSEAGAEAFF. The CDR3 DNA reads as TGTGCCAGCAGTGAAGCAGGGGCTGAAGCTTTCTTT.

This clonotype was counted ten times or more. This chain joins TRBV6-2 or TRBV6-3 and TRBJ2-1, with D perhaps TRBD1 (6 bases). The CDR3 runs 12 residues. Per the germline V gene, CDR1 is MNHEY and CDR2 is SVGEGT. V was pared by 6 bases and J by 10 bases, with 13 bases between. The CDR3 loop is CASSPPGGEQFF. In DNA, the CDR3 is TGTGCCAGCAGCCCTCCTGGGGGCGAGCAGTTCTTC.